Below, 28 T cell receptor beta chains from the same sample are listed, as sequenced in a study of identical twins. TCRdb reprocessed the 5' RACE reads via MiXCR and lists one record per CDR3 protein. This sample carries fewer than 550,000 distinct CDR3 sequences, roughly an eighth of them seen once, and the ten largest clones take more than 0.8%. This sample also appeared in a second study, on yellow fever vaccine responses in identical twins.

The specimen was CD4+ T cells sorted from blood. Receptor source: a woman younger than 30 in good health.

The rearrangement links TRBV11-2 to TRBJ1-1; 11 bases align to TRBD1. V lost 5 bases to trimming and J lost 2 bases; unmatched junction nucleotides: 10. Per germline, CDR1 SGHAT and CDR2 FQNNGV. The CDR3 length is 17 residues. CDR3 sequence reads: CASSNMDRGLVNTEAFF. CDR3 DNA sequence: TGTGCCAGCAGCAATATGGACAGGGGGCTAGTCAACACTGAAGCTTTCTTT.

The chain joins TRBV6-2 or TRBV6-3 to TRBJ2-7; D ambiguous. The V end lost 4 bases, the J end lost 0 bases, and 16 bases lay between the germline ends. Germline lookup yields CDR1 MNHEY and CDR2 SVGEGT. The CDR3 extends over 16 amino acids. DNA of the CDR3: TGTGCCAGCAGTTCACTAAACCCCGTGAGCTCCTACGAGCAGTACTTC. As protein: CASSSLNPVSSYEQYF.

Details on this clonotype: One end of the junction is discordant with germline, which a read error may explain. The chain employs TRBV12-3 or TRBV12-4 and TRBJ2-6; 8 bases are shared with TRBD1. The length of the CDR3 is 19 residues. The CDR3 nucleotides read TGTACCAGCAGTTTTGTTAAGGGACAGGCAATCTCTGGGGCCAACGTCCTGACTTTC. It translates to CTSSFVKGQAISGANVLTF.

This clonotype was seen repeatedly, ten times or more. The chain combines TRBV5-1 with TRBJ2-7; TRBD1 is a possible D gene (6 bases). The CDR3 is 18 residues long. CDR1 is SGHRS and CDR2 is YFSETQ in the germline V gene. V was cut by 1 base and J by 3 bases, with 23 bases left in between. CDR3 region: CASSLFEQGGLRNYEQYF. In DNA, the CDR3 is TGCGCCAGCAGCTTGTTTGAACAGGGTGGCCTTAGAAACTACGAGCAGTACTTC.

This clonotype was found a few times. The rearrangement joins TRBV20-1 to TRBJ2-5; D tentatively fits TRBD1 or TRBD2 (7 bases each). V dropped 4 bases and J dropped 5 bases, with 20 bases sitting between them. The germline V gene has CDR1 DFQATT and CDR2 SNEGSKA (reference sequence). The CDR3 covers 15 residues. CDR3 sequence reads: CSAKARGGGRETQYF. The CDR3 DNA reads as TGCAGTGCTAAGGCCCGGGGAGGGGGCAGGGAGACCCAGTACTTC.

This clonotype was counted between two and nine times. The junction and the germline gene differ at one end; a read error may be behind it. CDR3 nucleotides: TGCGCCAGCAAGCGTCTTACGTCCTTCGAGCAGTACTTC. Its protein product is CASKRLTSFEQYF. V usage is TRBV5-1 and J usage is TRBJ2-7; D gene unclear. Looked up from germline, CDR1 is SGHRS and CDR2 is YFSETQ. The CDR3 contains 13 residues. Supplemented by reference TRBV5-1 and TRBJ2-7, the full variable domain reads KAGVTQTPRYLIKTRGQQVTLSCSPISGHRSVSWYQQTPGQGLQFLFEYFSETQRNKGNFPGRFSGRQFSNSRSEMNVSTLELGDSALYLCASKRLTSFEQYFGPGTRLTVT.

The J gene is TRBJ2-7, the V gene TRBV6-1; D is possibly TRBD1 or TRBD2 (5 bases each). The CDR3 is 14 residues long. Germline V gives CDR1 MNHNS, CDR2 SASEGT. V was pared by 6 bases and J by 1 base, with 13 bases between. The DNA for the CDR3 is TGTGCCAGCAGATTTCGGGACCCATCCTACGAGCAGTACTTC. Protein product: CASRFRDPSYEQYF.

This clonotype was observed a handful of times. The V and J genes are TRBV7-2 and TRBJ2-3; the D call may be TRBD1 or TRBD2 (5 bases each). Germline V gives CDR1 SGHTA, CDR2 FQGNSA. This CDR3 region has 14 residues. V was clipped by 7 bases and J by 2 bases, with 13 bases between them. CDR3 region: CASTPGRFTDTQYF. The CDR3 DNA is TGTGCCAGCACCCCGGGGCGGTTCACAGATACGCAGTATTTT.

This clonotype has ten or more counts. This sequence joins TRBV11-2 and TRBJ1-6; perhaps TRBD1 as D (6 bases). Looked up from germline, CDR1 is SGHAT and CDR2 is FQNNGV. The CDR3 contains 14 residues. Deletions cut 0 bases from V and 9 bases from J, with 9 bases between. The CDR3 coding sequence is TGTGCCAGCAGCTTAGACAGGGGTCGTTCACCCCTCCACTTT. Translated: CASSLDRGRSPLHF.

The chain is built from TRBV20-1 and TRBJ2-3; tentative D call: TRBD1 (6 bases). The germline V and J ends were trimmed by 6 bases and 5 bases, with 21 bases remaining between them. The CDR3 runs 15 residues. CDR1 is DFQATT and CDR2 is SNEGSKA in the germline V gene (reference sequence). CDR3 in DNA: TGCAGTGCAGAAATTGCACAGGGTCCCAAAGATACGCAGTATTTT. Its protein is CSAEIAQGPKDTQYF.

The table lists this clonotype with many counts. The chain combines TRBV6-2 or TRBV6-3 with TRBJ2-1; D may match TRBD1 or TRBD2 (5 bases each). V lost 6 bases to trimming and J lost 2 bases, with 11 bases between them. Germline-derived CDR1 and CDR2 are MNHEY and SVGEGT. The length of the CDR3 is 14 residues. CDR3 sequence reads: CASRRDLAYNEQFF. The CDR3 DNA sequence: TGTGCCAGCAGAAGGGACCTAGCCTACAATGAGCAGTTCTTC.

V is TRBV9 and J is TRBJ2-5; D may be TRBD2 (6 bases). The CDR3 is 14 residues long. CDR1 is SGDLS, CDR2 YYNGEE, per germline. The V end was cut by 0 bases, the J end by 3 bases, with 9 bases between. CDR3 in DNA: TGTGCCAGCAGCGTAGGTGGGGAGGAAGAGACCCAGTACTTC. Translation gives CASSVGGEEETQYF.

The sample holds a few counts of this clonotype. Compared with germline, one end of the junction differs, possibly owing to a read error. The J gene is TRBJ2-1, the V gene TRBV29-1; D possibly corresponds to TRBD1 (6 bases). CDR1 is SQVTM, CDR2 ANQGSEA, per germline. CDR3 length equals 14 residues. CDR3 sequence (DNA): TGCAGCGTCGAAGTGCCGGACAGCCCCAATGAGCAGTTCTTC. It is translated as CSVEVPDSPNEQFF.

This clonotype was recorded a few times. V usage is TRBV9 and J usage is TRBJ1-1; TRBD1 agrees at 7 bases. V lost 5 bases, J lost 4 bases, and 11 bases stayed unmatched. Germline lookup yields CDR1 SGDLS and CDR2 YYNGEE. This CDR3 region has 15 residues. CDR3 protein: CASSTGVEGSTEAFF. For the CDR3, the DNA is TGTGCCAGCAGTACAGGGGTGGAAGGGTCCACTGAAGCTTTCTTT.

The chain combines TRBV18 with TRBJ2-1; TRBD1 agrees at 7 bases. Germline loops: CDR1 KGHSH, CDR2 LQKENI. With V trimmed by 3 bases and J by 7 bases, 9 bases remained unmatched. The CDR3 sequence is 15 residues long. As DNA, the CDR3 is TGTGCCAGCTCACCTCGGACAGGAACGGATAATGAGCAGTTCTTC. Translation gives CASSPRTGTDNEQFF. The whole variable domain, filled in from reference TRBV18 and TRBJ2-1, reads NAGVMQNPRHLVRRRGQEARLRCSPMKGHSHVYWYRQLPEEGLKFMVYLQKENIIDESGMPKERFSAEFPKEGPSILRIQQVVRGDSAAYFCASSPRTGTDNEQFFGPGTRLTVL.

This clonotype was detected many times. This chain links TRBV4-3 with TRBJ1-4; D not certain. Germline V gives CDR1 LGHNA, CDR2 YSLEER. The CDR3 is made up of 15 amino acids. With 0 bases removed from V and 6 bases from J, the gap between germline ends came to 11 bases. CDR3 loop: CASSQDSGRYEKLFF. CDR3 DNA: TGCGCCAGCAGCCAAGATTCTGGGCGGTATGAAAAACTGTTTTTT.

The chain links TRBV28 to TRBJ2-7; TRBD2 might be the D (5 bases). From germline, CDR1 is MDHEN and CDR2 SYDVKM. The CDR3 runs 13 residues. Trimming stripped 5 bases from V and 6 bases from J, with 14 bases between. The CDR3 region has the DNA TGTGCCAGCAGTCCTTACCAGAGGGTCGAGCAGTACTTC. Translating gives CASSPYQRVEQYF.

This chain uses TRBV25-1 with TRBJ2-1; the D is unclear. V lost 6 bases and J lost 10, with 10 bases in between. The germline gives CDR1 MGHDK, CDR2 SYGVNS. This CDR3 has 11 amino acids. The CDR3 DNA follows: TGTGCCAGCAGCTCATTCCGCGAGCAGTTCTTC. Its translation is CASSSFREQFF.

The rearrangement links TRBV5-1 to TRBJ2-5; TRBD1 matches at 8 bases. Germline CDR1 and CDR2: SGHRS and YFSETQ. The trim removed 6 bases at V and 1 base at J, leaving 5 bases unmatched. This CDR3 region has 14 residues. The CDR3 region is CASKETGGQETQYF. Here the CDR3 DNA reads TGCGCCAGCAAGGAAACAGGGGGCCAAGAGACCCAGTACTTC.

The V call is TRBV5-1, the J call TRBJ2-1, with D unclear. The CDR3 is made up of 16 amino acids. V was pared by 5 bases and J by 6 bases, with 21 bases between. Germline V gene data show CDR1 as SGHRS and CDR2 as YFSETQ. The CDR3 here is CASSSAEVGSRNEQFF. In nucleotides, the CDR3 is TGCGCCAGCAGTTCAGCAGAGGTCGGGTCACGCAATGAGCAGTTCTTC.

Ten or more counts support this clonotype. The chain has TRBV10-3 and TRBJ2-7, with 10 positions matching TRBD2. V lost 0 bases and J lost 0; bases outside the gene matches: 11. CDR1 and CDR2 (germline): ENHRY, SYGVKD. This CDR3 is built from 19 residues. CDR3 in DNA: TGTGCCATCAGTGAGTCGACGGCTAGCGGGAGCCAAATCTCCTACGAGCAGTACTTC. This codes for CAISESTASGSQISYEQYF.

This rearrangement joins TRBV10-1 to TRBJ2-5; D not resolved. This CDR3 spans 12 amino acids. Germline V gene data show CDR1 as WNHNN and CDR2 as SYGVQD (reference sequence). Trimming pared 0 bases from V and 3 bases from J, leaving 2 bases between. The CDR3 region has the DNA TGCGCCAGCAGTGAGTCGAAAGAGACCCAGTACTTC. Translating gives CASSESKETQYF.

CDR3 protein: CSAKFGLAGELGVTQYF. The DNA for the CDR3 is TGCAGTGCTAAATTCGGACTAGCGGGAGAGTTAGGGGTTACGCAGTATTTT. V usage is TRBV20-1 and J usage is TRBJ2-3, with 13 bases aligning to TRBD2. The CDR3 runs 17 residues. Losses at the gene ends were 4 bases for V and 8 bases for J; bases not matched to a gene: 15. Germline V gene sequence: CDR1 DFQATT, CDR2 SNEGSKA (reference sequence).

This chain links TRBV24-1 with TRBJ2-3; weak D call: TRBD2 (6 bases). Germline V gene data show CDR1 as KGHDR and CDR2 as SFDVKD. This CDR3 region has 15 residues. V lost 3 bases and J 2 bases, leaving 11 bases between the germline ends. The CDR3 protein is CATSDPGTYTDTQYF. CDR3 in DNA: TGTGCCACCAGTGATCCCGGGACTTACACAGATACGCAGTATTTT.

The chain carries TRBV5-1 and TRBJ2-5, with a possible D match to TRBD2 (7 bases). The CDR3 is 15 residues long. The germline V gene encodes CDR1 SGHRS and CDR2 YFSETQ. V lost 0 bases, J lost 0 bases, and 9 bases lay in between. The CDR3 region is CASSLEGGNQETQYF. The CDR3, as DNA: TGCGCCAGCAGCTTGGAGGGGGGGAACCAAGAGACCCAGTACTTC. Using reference TRBV5-1 and TRBJ2-5 for the parts outside the CDR3, the full variable domain is KAGVTQTPRYLIKTRGQQVTLSCSPISGHRSVSWYQQTPGQGLQFLFEYFSETQRNKGNFPGRFSGRQFSNSRSEMNVSTLELGDSALYLCASSLEGGNQETQYFGPGTRLLVL.

The chain couples TRBV30 to TRBJ2-3, with D possibly matching TRBD1 (7 bases). The germline V gene has CDR1 GTSNPN and CDR2 SVGIG (reference sequence). V gave up 0 bases and J gave up 6 bases, with 16 bases separating them. This CDR3 is built from 15 residues. The CDR3 nucleotides are TGTGCCTGGAGTGTCGGAGGGGGCTCTCAGGATACGCAGTATTTT. Its protein product is CAWSVGGGSQDTQYF. Full variable domain (rest looked up from reference TRBV30 and TRBJ2-3): SQTIHQWPATLVQPVGSPLSLECTVEGTSNPNLYWYRQAAGRGLQLLFYSVGIGQISSEVPQNLSASRPQDRQFILSSKKLLLSDSGFYLCAWSVGGGSQDTQYFGPGTRLTVL.

This clonotype was counted only a few times. J is TRBJ2-3 and V is TRBV20-1; 7 bases fit TRBD2. V gave up 3 bases and J gave up 14 bases; unmatched junction bases: 14. This CDR3 contains 13 residues. Germline V CDR1 and CDR2: DFQATT, SNEGSKA (reference sequence). CDR3 nucleotides: TGCAGTGCTAGGGACCCTATAGCGGGCCGTGCGTATTTT. It yields the protein CSARDPIAGRAYF.

This chain joins TRBV6-2 or TRBV6-3 and TRBJ2-2, with 8 bases identical to TRBD2. Germline CDR1 reads MNHEY; CDR2 reads SVGEGT. Unmatched junction bases numbered 7, after V lost 6 bases and J lost 4 bases. The CDR3 is 15 amino acids. DNA for the CDR3: TGTGCCAGCAGCCGGGGACTAGGGCGCACCGGGGAGCTGTTTTTT. This gives the protein CASSRGLGRTGELFF.